A selection of T cell receptor beta chains follows, all from one sample in a study of blood T cell repertoires in COVID-19. Assay used: immunoSEQ multiplex PCR; TCRdb lists only in-frame clones, some missing. Seen here are 450,000 or so clones, roughly 90% observed once, and the top ten hold more than 0.7%. Sample: peripheral blood. The source is a man younger than 30 with COVID-19, enrolled during active disease. CDR3s include the opening cysteine and the closing phenylalanine or tryptophan. The D gene is left open where the match is weak. For some rows the clone size is stated as once, few or many, or as a class when expanded; others skip it.

D	size	V	J	CDR3	DNA
TRBD2	.	TRBV7-6	TRBJ2-7	CASSLELAGVYEQYF	TGTGCCAGCAGCTTAGAGCTAGCGGGGGTCTACGAGCAGTACTTC
.	.	TRBV6-5	TRBJ1-2	CASSYSYSYGYTF	TGTGCCAGCAGTTACAGCTACAGCTATGGCTACACCTTC
TRBD2	few	TRBV6-4	TRBJ2-1	CASSGGTSGLHNEQFF	TGTGCCAGCAGTGGAGGGACTAGCGGTTTGCACAATGAGCAGTTCTTC
.	once	TRBV13	TRBJ2-7	CASSFSSLDSSYEQYF	TGTGCCAGCAGCTTTAGTTCGTTGGACAGCTCCTACGAGCAGTACTTC
.	.	TRBV19	TRBJ1-1	CASSIEAGEGYTEAFF	TGTGCCAGTAGTATTGAGGCAGGGGAAGGGTACACTGAAGCTTTCTTT
TRBD2	.	TRBV14	TRBJ2-3	CASSQVSLAGRDTQYF	TGTGCCAGCAGCCAAGTATCACTAGCGGGAAGAGATACGCAGTATTTT
TRBD1	.	TRBV10-1	TRBJ2-7	CASSGQGTRLYEQYF	TGCGCCAGCAGTGGACAGGGAACCAGGCTCTACGAGCAGTACTTC
.	.	TRBV30	TRBJ1-6	CAWSGNYNSPLHF	TGTGCCTGGAGCGGGAACTATAATTCACCCCTCCACTTT
.	.	TRBV3-1/TRBV3-2	TRBJ2-1	CASSPPAGNEQFF	TGTGCCAGCAGCCCCCCCGCGGGAAATGAGCAGTTCTTC
TRBD1	.	TRBV5-4	TRBJ2-7	CASSFGRQGANEQYF	TGTGCCAGCAGCTTTGGCCGACAGGGGGCCAACGAGCAGTACTTC
TRBD2	.	TRBV29-1	TRBJ2-3	CSVDGGGTDTQYF	TGCAGCGTTGACGGGGGGGGCACAGATACGCAGTATTTT
TRBD2	once	TRBV25-1	TRBJ2-1	CASSLAVYNEQFF	TGTGCCAGCAGCCTAGCGGTGTACAATGAGCAGTTCTTC
.	.	TRBV7-9	TRBJ1-4	CASGAPGSPTNEKLFF	TGTGCCAGCGGCGCCCCGGGGAGCCCAACTAATGAAAAACTGTTTTTT
TRBD1	.	TRBV15	TRBJ2-2	CATSLQGGSGELFF	TGTGCCACCAGCCTACAGGGGGGTAGCGGGGAGCTGTTTTTT
TRBD1	.	TRBV6-1	TRBJ2-3	CASSENGTGLGDTQYF	TGTGCCAGCAGTGAAAACGGGACAGGGCTGGGAGATACGCAGTATTTT
TRBD2	.	TRBV6-5	TRBJ2-7	CASSRPQRGGEQYF	TGTGCCAGCAGTCGGCCCCAGCGGGGAGGGGAGCAGTACTTC
.	.	TRBV3-1/TRBV3-2	TRBJ2-2	CASSQRRDGELFF	TGTGCCAGCAGCCAACGTAGAGACGGGGAGCTGTTTTTT
TRBD1	.	TRBV5-5	TRBJ2-5	CASSQSGTGGETQYF	TGTGCCAGCAGCCAGTCCGGGACAGGGGGAGAGACCCAGTACTTC
.	.	TRBV4-1	TRBJ2-3	CASSNGDTQYF	TGCGCCAGTAGCAACGGGGATACGCAGTATTTT
.	.	TRBV21-1	TRBJ2-7	CASVWSTSYEQYF	TGTGCCAGCGTTTGGTCTACCTCCTACGAGCAGTACTTC
.	.	TRBV7-9	TRBJ2-2	CASIGPGRRELFF	TGTGCCAGCATAGGCCCGGGGAGGCGGGAGCTGTTTTTT
TRBD2	.	TRBV10-3	TRBJ2-2	CAISEGLAATGELFF	TGTGCCATCAGTGAGGGACTAGCAGCTACCGGGGAGCTGTTTTTT
TRBD1	.	TRBV2	TRBJ2-7	CASRTGQLNYEQYF	TGTGCCAGCAGAACGGGACAGCTGAACTACGAGCAGTACTTC
TRBD1	.	TRBV19	TRBJ2-3	CASRTGGADTQYF	TGTGCCAGTAGGACAGGGGGCGCAGATACGCAGTATTTT
TRBD1	.	TRBV29-1	TRBJ2-1	CSVEITGGLQFF	TGCAGCGTTGAGATCACAGGGGGCTTGCAGTTCTTC
.	.	TRBV9	TRBJ2-2	CASSVTTNTGELFF	TGTGCCAGCAGCGTAACTACGAACACCGGGGAGCTGTTTTTT
TRBD1	once	TRBV6-5	TRBJ1-2	CASSPQGVLPYGYTF	TGTGCCAGCAGCCCCCAGGGGGTCCTGCCCTATGGCTACACCTTC
TRBD1	once	TRBV6-5	TRBJ2-2	CASTTGGISAGELFF	TGTGCCAGCACCACAGGGGGTATTAGTGCCGGGGAGCTGTTTTTT
TRBD1	.	TRBV5-1	TRBJ1-1	CASSFDDRGLFGLNTEAFF	TGCGCCAGCAGCTTTGACGACAGGGGGCTTTTCGGGTTGAACACTGAAGCTTTCTTT
.	.	TRBV11-2	TRBJ2-6	CASSPQSQITGANVLTF	TGTGCCAGCAGCCCCCAGTCCCAGATTACTGGGGCCAACGTCCTGACTTTC
TRBD2	.	TRBV3-1/TRBV3-2	TRBJ2-3	CASSQLAGGTDTQYF	TGTGCCAGCAGCCAACTAGCGGGGGGGACAGATACGCAGTATTTT
.	.	TRBV5-6	TRBJ2-7	CASSIRHGTYEQYF	TGTGCCAGCAGCATCCGACATGGTACCTACGAGCAGTACTTC
TRBD1	.	TRBV6-5	TRBJ2-7	CASRGQGANEQYF	TGTGCCAGCAGGGGACAGGGAGCCAACGAGCAGTACTTC
.	.	TRBV5-4	TRBJ1-1	CASSKGGVWNTEAFF	TGTGCCAGCAGCAAAGGGGGGGTATGGAACACTGAAGCTTTCTTT
.	once	TRBV5-5	TRBJ2-7	CASSTGDPYEQYF	TGTGCCAGTTCAACGGGGGATCCGTACGAGCAGTACTTC
.	.	TRBV6-1	TRBJ1-5	CASSDRDSNQPQHF	TGTGCCAGCAGTGACAGGGATAGCAATCAGCCCCAGCATTTT
TRBD1	once	TRBV19	TRBJ1-1	CASRAARGQGDSTEAFF	TGTGCCAGTAGGGCTGCCCGGGGGCAGGGGGATAGCACTGAAGCTTTCTTT
TRBD2	.	TRBV5-4	TRBJ2-7	CASSARTSGSFEQYF	TGTGCCAGCAGCGCGAGGACTAGCGGGAGCTTTGAGCAGTACTTC
.	once	TRBV6-5	TRBJ1-6	CASSPRPGEPSPLHF	TGTGCCAGCAGTCCCCGCCCGGGGGAGCCTTCACCCCTCCACTTT
.	.	TRBV30	TRBJ1-5	CAWSQDSNQPQHF	TGTGCCTGGAGTCAGGATAGCAATCAGCCCCAGCATTTT
.	.	TRBV7-9	TRBJ1-1	CASSPPVELNTEAFF	TGTGCCAGCAGCCCCCCAGTGGAGCTGAACACTGAAGCTTTCTTT
.	.	TRBV2	TRBJ2-5	CASRRQSQETQYF	TGTGCCAGCAGGAGACAGTCTCAAGAGACCCAGTACTTC
.	.	TRBV5-6	TRBJ1-1	CASSLGGEGSEAFF	TGTGCCAGCAGCCTGGGGGGCGAAGGGTCTGAAGCTTTCTTT
TRBD2	.	TRBV15	TRBJ2-2	CATSGRGTSGTGELFF	TGTGCCACCTCTGGACGGGGGACTAGCGGTACCGGGGAGCTGTTTTTT
.	.	TRBV7-9	TRBJ2-5	CASSAQGGIQETQYF	TGTGCCAGCAGCGCCCAGGGGGGCATACAAGAGACCCAGTACTTC
TRBD1	.	TRBV7-9	TRBJ1-2	CASSLGQGARDGYTF	TGTGCCAGCAGCCTAGGACAGGGGGCAAGGGATGGCTACACCTTC
.	.	TRBV4-1	TRBJ1-1	CASSQGTDEAFF	TGCGCCAGCAGCCAAGGCACAGATGAAGCTTTCTTT
.	.	TRBV5-1	TRBJ2-2	CASRPAPSTGELFF	TGCGCCAGCAGACCCGCCCCGAGCACCGGGGAGCTGTTTTTT
TRBD2	.	TRBV5-1	TRBJ2-3	CASSLVAGALDTQYF	TGCGCCAGCAGCTTGGTAGCGGGAGCCTTAGATACGCAGTATTTT
TRBD2	.	TRBV18	TRBJ2-1	CASSPPSGTAHNEQFF	TGTGCCAGCTCACCACCGAGCGGGACCGCCCACAATGAGCAGTTCTTC
.	.	TRBV6-4	TRBJ2-5	CASSELPGETQYF	TGTGCCAGCAGTGAGCTACCAGGGGAGACCCAGTACTTC
.	.	TRBV2	TRBJ1-6	CASSNRGIGYSPLHF	TGTGCCAGCAGTAATCGAGGTATTGGCTATTCACCCCTCCACTTT
TRBD1	.	TRBV19	TRBJ1-1	CASLGQDMNTEAFF	TGTGCCAGTCTTGGACAGGACATGAACACTGAAGCTTTCTTT